Listed below are T cell receptor beta chains from one sample, sequenced in a study of blood T cell repertoires in COVID-19. Sequenced by immunoSEQ multiplex PCR; TCRdb stores in-frame clones only, minus some. The sample has about 210,000 clones, approximately 87% seen once. The sample consisted of peripheral blood. These receptor sequences come from a man in his sixties who had recovered from COVID-19. CDR3s include the opening cysteine and the closing phenylalanine or tryptophan. The order of the fields is V gene, J gene, D gene, clone size, CDR3 DNA, CDR3 protein. D genes are given only for firm matches. A clone size is listed for some rows: how often the clone was seen (once, few, many), or a class if it is expanded.

V gene: TRBV11-3; J gene: TRBJ2-7; D gene: TRBD2; clone size: -; CDR3 DNA: TGTGCCAGCAGCTTGACTAGCGGGGGCTACGAGCAGTACTTC; CDR3 protein: CASSLTSGGYEQYF
V gene: TRBV11-1; J gene: TRBJ2-2; D gene: -; clone size: -; CDR3 DNA: TGTGCCAGCAGCTTTACCGACCCGCAGGCCGGGGAGCTGTTTTTT; CDR3 protein: CASSFTDPQAGELFF
V gene: TRBV2; J gene: TRBJ2-3; D gene: TRBD2; clone size: -; CDR3 DNA: TGTGCCAGCAAAGGTAGTCTAGCGGGAACCAGCACAGATACGCAGTATTTT; CDR3 protein: CASKGSLAGTSTDTQYF
V gene: TRBV19; J gene: TRBJ2-7; D gene: -; clone size: -; CDR3 DNA: TGTGCCAGTAGTCCCGGGGTGGGCGAGCAGTACTTC; CDR3 protein: CASSPGVGEQYF
V gene: TRBV6-4; J gene: TRBJ2-3; D gene: TRBD2; clone size: -; CDR3 DNA: TGTGCCAGCAGTTTGACTAGCGGAAGCACAGATACGCAGTATTTT; CDR3 protein: CASSLTSGSTDTQYF
V gene: TRBV24-1; J gene: TRBJ2-1; D gene: -; clone size: -; CDR3 DNA: TGTGCCACCAGTGGAGGAGGCTCCTACAATGAGCAGTTCTTC; CDR3 protein: CATSGGGSYNEQFF
V gene: TRBV9; J gene: TRBJ2-3; D gene: -; clone size: -; CDR3 DNA: TGTGCCAGCAGCACCTTGCAGGGCTACGGCACAGATACGCAGTATTTT; CDR3 protein: CASSTLQGYGTDTQYF
V gene: TRBV29-1; J gene: TRBJ2-5; D gene: TRBD1; clone size: -; CDR3 DNA: TGCAGCGTGAGGGACAGGGGTACGACCCAGTACTTC; CDR3 protein: CSVRDRGTTQYF
V gene: TRBV5-1; J gene: TRBJ1-6; D gene: -; clone size: few; CDR3 DNA: TGCGCCAGCAGCATGATCCCACCAGGACTCCGTAATTCACCCCTCCACTTT; CDR3 protein: CASSMIPPGLRNSPLHF
V gene: TRBV12-3/TRBV12-4; J gene: TRBJ1-4; D gene: -; clone size: once; CDR3 DNA: TGTGCCAGCAGGCCGGCGGATAATGAAAAACTGTTTTTT; CDR3 protein: CASRPADNEKLFF
V gene: TRBV5-3; J gene: TRBJ2-3; D gene: TRBD2; clone size: -; CDR3 DNA: TGTGCCAGACGCGGGAGGGGGGGCACAGATACGCAGTATTTT; CDR3 protein: CARRGRGGTDTQYF
V gene: TRBV6-2/TRBV6-3; J gene: TRBJ2-3; D gene: TRBD1; clone size: -; CDR3 DNA: TGTGCCAGCAGTTACTTCGCGGACAGGGCGGTATTCTGGACAGATACGCAGTATTTT; CDR3 protein: CASSYFADRAVFWTDTQYF
V gene: TRBV5-1; J gene: TRBJ2-7; D gene: TRBD1; clone size: -; CDR3 DNA: TGCGCCAGCAGCTTAGGTGGGACAGGGATAGACGAGCAGTACTTC; CDR3 protein: CASSLGGTGIDEQYF
V gene: TRBV11-2; J gene: TRBJ2-1; D gene: -; clone size: -; CDR3 DNA: TGTGCCAGCAGCTCACTATCCTACAATGAGCAGTTCTTC; CDR3 protein: CASSSLSYNEQFF
V gene: TRBV29-1; J gene: TRBJ2-7; D gene: -; clone size: -; CDR3 DNA: TGCAGCGTCGAAGTCATGGGACAAACCGAGCAGTACTTC; CDR3 protein: CSVEVMGQTEQYF
V gene: TRBV5-4; J gene: TRBJ2-4; D gene: TRBD2; clone size: -; CDR3 DNA: TGTGCCAGCAGCTTGGATGGCCGGGGGAGGGACATTCAGTACTTC; CDR3 protein: CASSLDGRGRDIQYF
V gene: TRBV12-3/TRBV12-4; J gene: TRBJ1-4; D gene: -; clone size: -; CDR3 DNA: TGTGCCAGCAGTCTATACGAAAAACTGTTTTTT; CDR3 protein: CASSLYEKLFF
V gene: TRBV5-1; J gene: TRBJ1-2; D gene: TRBD1; clone size: once; CDR3 DNA: TGCGCCAGCAGCTTGGAGGGGGCGGCCTATGGCTACACCTTC; CDR3 protein: CASSLEGAAYGYTF
V gene: TRBV30; J gene: TRBJ1-3; D gene: TRBD1; clone size: once; CDR3 DNA: TGTGCCTGGGGCCGGACAGGGGGAAACACCATATATTTT; CDR3 protein: CAWGRTGGNTIYF
V gene: TRBV7-2; J gene: TRBJ2-1; D gene: TRBD2; clone size: -; CDR3 DNA: TGTGCCAGCGTGGGGGGGGGTAGCCACAATGAGCAGTTCTTC; CDR3 protein: CASVGGGSHNEQFF
V gene: TRBV19; J gene: TRBJ2-1; D gene: TRBD2; clone size: -; CDR3 DNA: TGTGCCAGTAGTATAAGGCGGGAGGCGGTTGAGCAGTTCTTC; CDR3 protein: CASSIRREAVEQFF
V gene: TRBV2; J gene: TRBJ2-7; D gene: -; clone size: -; CDR3 DNA: TGTGCCAGCAGTTATAGCGTGGAGCAGTACTTC; CDR3 protein: CASSYSVEQYF
V gene: TRBV25-1; J gene: TRBJ2-5; D gene: TRBD2; clone size: -; CDR3 DNA: TGTGCCAGCAGTAGCACTAGCGGGGGTGAGACCCAGTACTTC; CDR3 protein: CASSSTSGGETQYF
V gene: TRBV5-4; J gene: TRBJ1-3; D gene: -; clone size: -; CDR3 DNA: TGTGCCAGCAGCTTGGGGAGCGGAAACACCATATATTTT; CDR3 protein: CASSLGSGNTIYF
V gene: TRBV6-6; J gene: TRBJ1-4; D gene: -; clone size: -; CDR3 DNA: TGTGCCAGCAGGGACCAGGGGCACAGTGAAAAACTGTTTTTT; CDR3 protein: CASRDQGHSEKLFF
V gene: TRBV7-2; J gene: TRBJ1-1; D gene: -; clone size: once; CDR3 DNA: TGTGCCAGCAGCTCACACCAAATGAACACTGAAGCTTTCTTT; CDR3 protein: CASSSHQMNTEAFF
V gene: TRBV7-2; J gene: TRBJ2-5; D gene: TRBD2; clone size: -; CDR3 DNA: TGTGCCAGCAGCCCGGGACTATCAGAGACCCAGTACTTC; CDR3 protein: CASSPGLSETQYF
V gene: TRBV6-1; J gene: TRBJ1-5; D gene: -; clone size: once; CDR3 DNA: TGTGCCAGCAGTGAAGCCGGACATAGCAATCAGCCCCAGCATTTT; CDR3 protein: CASSEAGHSNQPQHF
V gene: TRBV23-1; J gene: TRBJ1-1; D gene: -; clone size: -; CDR3 DNA: TGCGCCAGCAGTCAAGAAAGGGGCTACACTGAAGCTTTCTTT; CDR3 protein: CASSQERGYTEAFF
V gene: TRBV5-4; J gene: TRBJ1-6; D gene: -; clone size: -; CDR3 DNA: TGTGCCAGCAGCTTGGGACAGGATAATTCACCCCTCCACTTT; CDR3 protein: CASSLGQDNSPLHF
V gene: TRBV29-1; J gene: TRBJ1-4; D gene: -; clone size: few; CDR3 DNA: TGCAGCGCTAAACAGGGACCTAATGAAAAACTGTTTTTT; CDR3 protein: CSAKQGPNEKLFF
V gene: TRBV6-2/TRBV6-3; J gene: TRBJ1-2; D gene: TRBD1; clone size: -; CDR3 DNA: TGTGCCAGCAGTTACTATGACAGGGACAGAGATGGCTACACCTTC; CDR3 protein: CASSYYDRDRDGYTF